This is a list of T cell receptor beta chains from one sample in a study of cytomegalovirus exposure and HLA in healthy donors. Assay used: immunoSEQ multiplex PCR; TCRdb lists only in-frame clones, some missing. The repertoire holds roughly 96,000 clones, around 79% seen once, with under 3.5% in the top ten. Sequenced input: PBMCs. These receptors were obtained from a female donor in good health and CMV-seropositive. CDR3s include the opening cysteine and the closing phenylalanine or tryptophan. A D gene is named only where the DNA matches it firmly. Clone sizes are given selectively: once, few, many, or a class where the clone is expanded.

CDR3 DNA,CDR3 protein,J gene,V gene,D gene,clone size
TGTGCCAGTAGCAGGGGGTTAAACAATGAGCAGTTCTTC,CASSRGLNNEQFF,TRBJ2-1,TRBV6-5,TRBD1,NA
TGTGCCAGCATCTTGGGTAGCGGGGGAACCTACGAGCAGTACTTC,CASILGSGGTYEQYF,TRBJ2-7,TRBV11-2,TRBD2,NA
TGTGCCAGCAGTGGACTAGCGGGGGGCGAGCAGTACTTC,CASSGLAGGEQYF,TRBJ2-7,TRBV2,TRBD2,NA
TGTGCCAGCAGCCCGCCGGGACAAGACAATGGCTACACCTTC,CASSPPGQDNGYTF,TRBJ1-2,TRBV28,NA,once
TGTGCCAGCAGCTTCTCGGGACAGGGTTATGGCTACACCTTC,CASSFSGQGYGYTF,TRBJ1-2,TRBV9,TRBD1,NA
TGTGCCAGCAGAACAAAGACAACCTACTATGGCTACACCTTC,CASRTKTTYYGYTF,TRBJ1-2,TRBV6-5,NA,NA
TGTGCCAGCAGCTTACGCGGGGCGGACACCGGGGAGCTGTTTTTT,CASSLRGADTGELFF,TRBJ2-2,TRBV11-3,NA,few
TGTGCCTGGACGAAACGGGGTCAGCAGTTCTTC,CAWTKRGQQFF,TRBJ2-1,TRBV30,NA,NA
TGTGCCAGCAGGATCCCACAGCTACTTGCCGCTAACACCGGGGAGCTGTTTTTT,CASRIPQLLAANTGELFF,TRBJ2-2,TRBV6-4,NA,NA
TGTGCCAGCAGCGGAGGTAGCGGAGAGACCCAGTACTTC,CASSGGSGETQYF,TRBJ2-5,TRBV6-1,NA,NA
TGTGCCAGCATCGGACAGGGAGGCTACACCTTC,CASIGQGGYTF,TRBJ1-2,TRBV9,TRBD1,few
TGTGCCAGCAGATTTACAGGGCTACGCGGCGCTTTCTTT,CASRFTGLRGAFF,TRBJ1-1,TRBV6-1,NA,NA
TGTGCCAGCAGCTTACCCTATGCGGGTGAAAAACTGTTTTTT,CASSLPYAGEKLFF,TRBJ1-4,TRBV7-9,NA,NA
TGCAGCGTTGAAGTGTCCCGGGGGGACCGCTATGGCTACACCTTC,CSVEVSRGDRYGYTF,TRBJ1-2,TRBV29-1,NA,NA
TGCAGCGTTGGGGGGAGGACAGGGTGGGACGAGCAGTACTTC,CSVGGRTGWDEQYF,TRBJ2-7,TRBV29-1,TRBD1,once
TGCGCCAGCAGCCAGGGGCAGGGTTACAATCAGCCCCAGCATTTT,CASSQGQGYNQPQHF,TRBJ1-5,TRBV4-3,NA,NA
TGTGCCAGCAGCTTATCGGTTAACGGGGAGACCCAGTACTTC,CASSLSVNGETQYF,TRBJ2-5,TRBV7-2,NA,NA
TGCGCCAGCAGCTTAGGAGGGGAGGAGTACGAGCAGTACTTC,CASSLGGEEYEQYF,TRBJ2-7,TRBV5-1,NA,NA
TGTGCCAGCAGCTTGGGGCGGGACTATGGCTACACCTTC,CASSLGRDYGYTF,TRBJ1-2,TRBV5-6,NA,NA
TGTGCCAGCAGCTTACGAGGACAGCAAAGCACCGGGGAGCTGTTTTTT,CASSLRGQQSTGELFF,TRBJ2-2,TRBV9,NA,NA
TGTGCCAGCAGCTTAAGTCCAGGGCCTGGAAACACCATATATTTT,CASSLSPGPGNTIYF,TRBJ1-3,TRBV7-2,NA,NA
TGTGCCAGCAGCCCGGGACAGCACTATGGCTACACCTTC,CASSPGQHYGYTF,TRBJ1-2,TRBV7-3,TRBD1,once
TGCGCCAGCAGCCGTCTCCCCCAAAGGGGCTACGAGCAGTACTTC,CASSRLPQRGYEQYF,TRBJ2-7,TRBV4-3,NA,few
TGTGCCAGCAGTGAATCTCACAGGGCTAGGTACACTGAAGCTTTCTTT,CASSESHRARYTEAFF,TRBJ1-1,TRBV25-1,NA,NA
TGTGCTAGCAGCTTAGGAGCGGGGGTGAATGAGCAGTTCTTC,CASSLGAGVNEQFF,TRBJ2-1,TRBV7-7,TRBD2,once
TGTGCCAGCAGGCTACAGTCGCCTAGGGGTCTCGAGCAGTACTTC,CASRLQSPRGLEQYF,TRBJ2-7,TRBV28,NA,NA
TGTGCCAGCAGCTTAGGAGGGAGAAACACTGAAGCTTTCTTT,CASSLGGRNTEAFF,TRBJ1-1,TRBV7-2,NA,NA
TGCAGCGTTGCCCGGACGGGCGGGAGCACAGATACGCAGTATTTT,CSVARTGGSTDTQYF,TRBJ2-3,TRBV29-1,NA,NA
TGCGCCAGCAGCCAAGTACAGGGCTCTGGGGCCAACGTCCTGACTTTC,CASSQVQGSGANVLTF,TRBJ2-6,TRBV4-3,NA,NA